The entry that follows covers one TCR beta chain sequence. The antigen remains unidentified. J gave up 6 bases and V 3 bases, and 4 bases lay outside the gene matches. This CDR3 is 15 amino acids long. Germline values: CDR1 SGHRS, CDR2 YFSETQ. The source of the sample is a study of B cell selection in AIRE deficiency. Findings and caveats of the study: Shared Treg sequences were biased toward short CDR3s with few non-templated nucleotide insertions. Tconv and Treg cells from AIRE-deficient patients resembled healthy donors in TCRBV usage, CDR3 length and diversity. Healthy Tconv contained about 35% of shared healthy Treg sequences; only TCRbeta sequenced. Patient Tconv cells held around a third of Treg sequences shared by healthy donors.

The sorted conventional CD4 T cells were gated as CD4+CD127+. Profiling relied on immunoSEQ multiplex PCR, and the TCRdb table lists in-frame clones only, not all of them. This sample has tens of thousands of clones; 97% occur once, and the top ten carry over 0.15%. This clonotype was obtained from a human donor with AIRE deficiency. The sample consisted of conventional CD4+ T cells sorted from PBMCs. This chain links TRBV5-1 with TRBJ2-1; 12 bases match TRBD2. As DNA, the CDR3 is TGCGCCAGCAGCTCGACTAGCGGGAGTATCAATGAGCAGTTCTTC. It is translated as CASSSTSGSINEQFF.